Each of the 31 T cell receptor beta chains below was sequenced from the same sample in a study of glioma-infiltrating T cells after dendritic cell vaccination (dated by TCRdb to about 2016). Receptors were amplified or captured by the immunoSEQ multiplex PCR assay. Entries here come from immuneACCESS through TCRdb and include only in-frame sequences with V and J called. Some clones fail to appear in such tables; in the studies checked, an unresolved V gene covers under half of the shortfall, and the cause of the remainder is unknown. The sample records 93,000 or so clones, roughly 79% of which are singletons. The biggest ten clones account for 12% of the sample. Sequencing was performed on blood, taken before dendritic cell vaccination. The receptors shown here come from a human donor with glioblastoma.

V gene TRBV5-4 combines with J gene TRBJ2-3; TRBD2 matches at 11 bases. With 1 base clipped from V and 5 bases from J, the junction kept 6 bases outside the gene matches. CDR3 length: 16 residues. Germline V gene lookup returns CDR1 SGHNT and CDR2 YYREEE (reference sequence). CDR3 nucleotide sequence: TGTGCCAGCAGCTTGTCACTAGCGGGGGCGGTAGATACGCAGTATTTT. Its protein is CASSLSLAGAVDTQYF. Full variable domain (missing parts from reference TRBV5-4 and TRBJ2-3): ETGVTQSPTHLIKTRGQQVTLRCSSQSGHNTVSWYQQALGQGPQFIFQYYREEENGRGNFPPRFSGLQFPNYSSELNVNALELDDSALYLCASSLSLAGAVDTQYFGPGTRLTVL.

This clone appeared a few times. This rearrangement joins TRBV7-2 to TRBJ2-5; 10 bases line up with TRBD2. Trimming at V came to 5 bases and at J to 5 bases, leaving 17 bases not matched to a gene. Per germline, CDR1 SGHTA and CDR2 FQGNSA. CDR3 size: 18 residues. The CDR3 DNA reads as TGTGCCAGCAGCCTCTTAGCGGGGGGTGGGGCGAGATCGGAGACCCAGTACTTC. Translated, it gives CASSLLAGGGARSETQYF.

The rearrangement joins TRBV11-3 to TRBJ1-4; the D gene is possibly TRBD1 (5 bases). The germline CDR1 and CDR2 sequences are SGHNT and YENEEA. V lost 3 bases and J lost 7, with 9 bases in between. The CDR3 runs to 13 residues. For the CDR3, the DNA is TGTGCCAGCAGCTTGGGGCGAGGTGAAAAACTGTTTTTT. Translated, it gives CASSLGRGEKLFF. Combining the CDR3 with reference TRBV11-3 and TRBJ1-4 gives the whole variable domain EAGVVQSPRYKIIEKKQPVAFWCNPISGHNTLYWYLQNLGQGPELLIRYENEEAVDDSQLPKDRFSAERLKGVDSTLKIQPAELGDSAVYLCASSLGRGEKLFFGSGTQLSVL.

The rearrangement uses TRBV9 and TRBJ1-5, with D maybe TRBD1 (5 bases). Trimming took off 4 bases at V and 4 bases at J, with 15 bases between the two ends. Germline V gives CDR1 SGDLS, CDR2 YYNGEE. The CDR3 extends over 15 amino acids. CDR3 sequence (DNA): TGTGCCAGCAGCAGCCGGGGGGTGTTAAATCAGCCCCAGCATTTT. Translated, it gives CASSSRGVLNQPQHF. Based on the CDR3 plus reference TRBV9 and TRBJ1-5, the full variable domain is DSGVTQTPKHLITATGQRVTLRCSPRSGDLSVYWYQQSLDQGLQFLIQYYNGEERAKGNILERFSAQQFPDLHSELNLSSLELGDSALYFCASSSRGVLNQPQHFGDGTRLSIL.

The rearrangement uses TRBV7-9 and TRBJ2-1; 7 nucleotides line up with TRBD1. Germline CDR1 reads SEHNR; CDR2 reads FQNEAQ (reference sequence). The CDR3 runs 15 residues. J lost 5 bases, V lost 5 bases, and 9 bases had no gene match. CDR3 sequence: CASSRGTVRNNEQFF. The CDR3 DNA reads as TGTGCCAGCAGCCGAGGGACAGTCCGGAACAATGAGCAGTTCTTC.

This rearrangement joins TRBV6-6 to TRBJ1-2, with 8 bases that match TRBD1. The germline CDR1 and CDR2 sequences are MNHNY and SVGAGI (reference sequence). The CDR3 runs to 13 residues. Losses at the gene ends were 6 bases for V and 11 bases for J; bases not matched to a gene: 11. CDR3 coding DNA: TGTGCCAGCAGCCCGGGACAGGCATCCCCATACACCTTC. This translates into CASSPGQASPYTF.

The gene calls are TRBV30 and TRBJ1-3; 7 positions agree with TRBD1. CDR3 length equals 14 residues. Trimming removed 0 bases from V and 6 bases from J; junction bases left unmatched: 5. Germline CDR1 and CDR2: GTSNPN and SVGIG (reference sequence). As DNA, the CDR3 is TGTGCCTGGAGTGTAGCAGGGGGACAAAACACCATATATTTT. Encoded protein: CAWSVAGGQNTIYF. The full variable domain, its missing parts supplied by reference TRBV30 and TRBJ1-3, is SQTIHQWPATLVQPVGSPLSLECTVEGTSNPNLYWYRQAAGRGLQLLFYSVGIGQISSEVPQNLSASRPQDRQFILSSKKLLLSDSGFYLCAWSVAGGQNTIYFGEGSWLTVV.

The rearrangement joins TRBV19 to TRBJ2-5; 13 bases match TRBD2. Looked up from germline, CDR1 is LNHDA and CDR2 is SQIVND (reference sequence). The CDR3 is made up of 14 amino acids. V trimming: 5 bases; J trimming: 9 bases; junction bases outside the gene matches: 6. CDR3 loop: CASSPTSGGFAQYF. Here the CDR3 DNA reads TGTGCCAGTAGTCCGACTAGCGGGGGGTTCGCCCAGTACTTC.

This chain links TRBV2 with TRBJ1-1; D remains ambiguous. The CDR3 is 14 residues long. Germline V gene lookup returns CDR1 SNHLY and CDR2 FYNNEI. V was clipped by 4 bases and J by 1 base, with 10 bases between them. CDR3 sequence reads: CASSVLIENTEAFF. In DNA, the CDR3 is TGTGCCAGCAGTGTCCTGATAGAGAACACTGAAGCTTTCTTT.

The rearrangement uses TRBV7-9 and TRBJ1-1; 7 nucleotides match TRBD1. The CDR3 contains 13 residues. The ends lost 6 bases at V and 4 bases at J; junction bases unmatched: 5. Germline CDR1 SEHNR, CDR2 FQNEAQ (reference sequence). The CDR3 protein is CASRRDRVTEAFF. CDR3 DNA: TGTGCCAGCAGGAGAGACAGGGTCACTGAAGCTTTCTTT.

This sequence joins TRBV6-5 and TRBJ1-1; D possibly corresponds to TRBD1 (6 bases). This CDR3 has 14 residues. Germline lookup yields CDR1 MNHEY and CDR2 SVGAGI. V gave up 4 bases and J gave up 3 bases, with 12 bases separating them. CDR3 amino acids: CASSLGHRHTEAFF. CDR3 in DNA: TGTGCCAGCAGTTTGGGACACCGCCACACTGAAGCTTTCTTT.

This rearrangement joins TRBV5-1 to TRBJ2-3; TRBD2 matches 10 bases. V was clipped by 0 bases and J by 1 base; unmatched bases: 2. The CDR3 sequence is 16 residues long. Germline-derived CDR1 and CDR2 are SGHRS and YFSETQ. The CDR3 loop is CASSLVAGGGTDTQYF. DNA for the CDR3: TGCGCCAGCAGCTTGGTAGCGGGGGGAGGCACAGATACGCAGTATTTT. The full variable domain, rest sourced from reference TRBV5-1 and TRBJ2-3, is KAGVTQTPRYLIKTRGQQVTLSCSPISGHRSVSWYQQTPGQGLQFLFEYFSETQRNKGNFPGRFSGRQFSNSRSEMNVSTLELGDSALYLCASSLVAGGGTDTQYFGPGTRLTVL.

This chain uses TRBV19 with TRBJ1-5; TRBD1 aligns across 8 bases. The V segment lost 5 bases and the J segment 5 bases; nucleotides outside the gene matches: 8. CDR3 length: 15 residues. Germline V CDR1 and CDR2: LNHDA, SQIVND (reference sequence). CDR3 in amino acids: CASSHQGAEDQPQHF. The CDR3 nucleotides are TGTGCCAGTAGTCATCAGGGGGCCGAGGATCAGCCCCAGCATTTT. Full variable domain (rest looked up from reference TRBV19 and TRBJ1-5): DGGITQSPKYLFRKEGQNVTLSCEQNLNHDAMYWYRQDPGQGLRLIYYSQIVNDFQKGDIAEGYSVSREKKESFPLTVTSAQKNPTAFYLCASSHQGAEDQPQHFGDGTRLSIL.

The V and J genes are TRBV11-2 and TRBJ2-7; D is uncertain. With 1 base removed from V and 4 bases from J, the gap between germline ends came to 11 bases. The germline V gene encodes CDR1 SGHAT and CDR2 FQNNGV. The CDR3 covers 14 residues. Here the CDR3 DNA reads TGTGCCAGCAGCTTAGGACTCCTTTCTTACGAGCAGTACTTC. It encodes CASSLGLLSYEQYF.

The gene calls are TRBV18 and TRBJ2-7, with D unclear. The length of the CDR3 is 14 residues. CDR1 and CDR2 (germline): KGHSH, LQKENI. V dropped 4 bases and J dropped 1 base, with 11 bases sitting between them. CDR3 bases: TGTGCCAGCTCACTCGGAGAAGATTCCTACGAGCAGTACTTC. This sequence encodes CASSLGEDSYEQYF.

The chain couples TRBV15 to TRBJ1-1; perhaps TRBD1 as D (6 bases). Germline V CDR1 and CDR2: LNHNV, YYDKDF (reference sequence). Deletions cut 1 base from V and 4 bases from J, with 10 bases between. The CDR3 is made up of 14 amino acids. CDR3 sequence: CATSRVGARTEAFF. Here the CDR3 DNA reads TGTGCCACCAGCAGAGTGGGGGCGCGCACTGAAGCTTTCTTT.

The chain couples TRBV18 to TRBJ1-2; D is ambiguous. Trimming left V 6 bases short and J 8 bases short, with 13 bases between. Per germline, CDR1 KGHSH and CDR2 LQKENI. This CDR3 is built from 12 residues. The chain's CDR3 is CASSPLREGYTF. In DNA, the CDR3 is TGTGCCAGCTCTCCGCTTAGGGAGGGCTACACCTTC.

CDR3 residues: CASSSRGLHGYTF. The CDR3 bases are TGTGCCAGCAGCTCCAGGGGGTTACATGGCTACACCTTC. The chain is built from TRBV11-2 and TRBJ1-2; TRBD1 aligns across 7 bases. The V segment lost 4 bases and the J segment 6 bases; nucleotides outside the gene matches: 5. The CDR3 totals 13 residues. CDR1 and CDR2 from the germline V gene are SGHAT and FQNNGV.

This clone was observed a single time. As DNA, the CDR3 is TGTGCCAGCAGCCAAGTAAATGACAGGGGGCACAGCTCCTACGAGCAGTACTTC. Its translation is CASSQVNDRGHSSYEQYF. V is TRBV4-2 and J is TRBJ2-7; 10 nucleotides align to TRBD1. CDR1 LGHNA and CDR2 YNFKEQ come from the germline V gene. The CDR3 sequence is 18 residues long. The J segment lost 0 bases and the V segment lost 1 base, leaving 9 bases of the junction unmatched.

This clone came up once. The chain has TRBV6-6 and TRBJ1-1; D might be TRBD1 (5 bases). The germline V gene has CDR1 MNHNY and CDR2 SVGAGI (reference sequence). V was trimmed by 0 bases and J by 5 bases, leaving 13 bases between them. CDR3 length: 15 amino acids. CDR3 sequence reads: CASSYSNRQGTEAFF. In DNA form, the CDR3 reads TGTGCCAGCAGTTACTCGAACAGGCAGGGTACTGAAGCTTTCTTT.

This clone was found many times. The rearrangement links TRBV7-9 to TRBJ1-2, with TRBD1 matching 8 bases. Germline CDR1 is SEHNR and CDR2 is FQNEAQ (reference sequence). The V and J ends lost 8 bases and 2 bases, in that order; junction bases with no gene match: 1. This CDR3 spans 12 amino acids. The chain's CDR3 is CASQGANYGYTF. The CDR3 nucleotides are TGTGCCAGCCAGGGGGCAAACTATGGCTACACCTTC.

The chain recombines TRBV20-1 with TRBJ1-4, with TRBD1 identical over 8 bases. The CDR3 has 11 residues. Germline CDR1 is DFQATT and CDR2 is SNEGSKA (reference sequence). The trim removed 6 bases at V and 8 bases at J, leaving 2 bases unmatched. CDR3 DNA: TGCAGTGCCGGGGACAGGGAAAAACTGTTTTTT. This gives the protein CSAGDREKLFF.

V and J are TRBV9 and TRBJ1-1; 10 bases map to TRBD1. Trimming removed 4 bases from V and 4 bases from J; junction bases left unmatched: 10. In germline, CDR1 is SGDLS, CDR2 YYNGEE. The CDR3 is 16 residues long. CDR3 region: CASSRTDRGPGTEAFF. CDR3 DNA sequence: TGTGCCAGCAGCCGAACCGACAGGGGGCCGGGCACTGAAGCTTTCTTT. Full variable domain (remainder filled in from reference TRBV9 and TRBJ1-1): DSGVTQTPKHLITATGQRVTLRCSPRSGDLSVYWYQQSLDQGLQFLIQYYNGEERAKGNILERFSAQQFPDLHSELNLSSLELGDSALYFCASSRTDRGPGTEAFFGQGTRLTVV.

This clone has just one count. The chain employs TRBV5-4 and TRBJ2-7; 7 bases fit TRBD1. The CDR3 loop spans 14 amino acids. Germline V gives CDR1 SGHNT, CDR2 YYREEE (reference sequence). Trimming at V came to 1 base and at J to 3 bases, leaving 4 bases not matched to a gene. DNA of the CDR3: TGTGCCAGCAGCTTGTGGGACAGAGACTACGAGCAGTACTTC. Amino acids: CASSLWDRDYEQYF. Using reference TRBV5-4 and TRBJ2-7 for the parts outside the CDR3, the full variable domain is ETGVTQSPTHLIKTRGQQVTLRCSSQSGHNTVSWYQQALGQGPQFIFQYYREEENGRGNFPPRFSGLQFPNYSSELNVNALELDDSALYLCASSLWDRDYEQYFGPGTRLTVT.

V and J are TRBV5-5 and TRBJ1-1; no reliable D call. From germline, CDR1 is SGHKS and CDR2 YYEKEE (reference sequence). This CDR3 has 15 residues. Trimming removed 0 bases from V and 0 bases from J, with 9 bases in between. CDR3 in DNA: TGTGCCAGCAGCTTGGTCTTCGAGATGAACACTGAAGCTTTCTTT. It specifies CASSLVFEMNTEAFF.

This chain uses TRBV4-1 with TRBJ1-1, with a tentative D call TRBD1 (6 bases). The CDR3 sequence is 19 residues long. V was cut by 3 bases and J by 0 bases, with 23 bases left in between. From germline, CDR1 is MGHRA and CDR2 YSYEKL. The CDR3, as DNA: TGCGCCAGCAGCCAGACGACCAGGGGACGTTTAGAGATGAACACTGAAGCTTTCTTT. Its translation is CASSQTTRGRLEMNTEAFF.

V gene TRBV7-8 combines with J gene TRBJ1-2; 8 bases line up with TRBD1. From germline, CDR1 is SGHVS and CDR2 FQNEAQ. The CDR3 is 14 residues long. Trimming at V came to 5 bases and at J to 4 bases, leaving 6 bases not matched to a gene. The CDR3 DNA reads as TGTGCCAGCAGCCCGGCAGGGGGCATCTATGGCTACACCTTC. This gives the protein CASSPAGGIYGYTF.

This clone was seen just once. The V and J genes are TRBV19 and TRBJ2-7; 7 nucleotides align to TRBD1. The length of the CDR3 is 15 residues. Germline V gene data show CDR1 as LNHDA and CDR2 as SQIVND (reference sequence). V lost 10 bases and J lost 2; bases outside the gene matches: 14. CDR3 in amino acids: CATEDSHRGTYEQYF. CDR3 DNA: TGTGCCACAGAAGACTCCCACAGGGGCACCTACGAGCAGTACTTC.

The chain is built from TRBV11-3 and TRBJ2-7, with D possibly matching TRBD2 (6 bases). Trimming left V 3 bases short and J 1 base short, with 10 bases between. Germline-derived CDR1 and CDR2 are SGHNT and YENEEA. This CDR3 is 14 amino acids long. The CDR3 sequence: CASSFGGGSYEQYF. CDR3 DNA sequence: TGTGCCAGCAGCTTTGGTGGGGGGTCCTACGAGCAGTACTTC. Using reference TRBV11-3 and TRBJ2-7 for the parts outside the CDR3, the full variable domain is EAGVVQSPRYKIIEKKQPVAFWCNPISGHNTLYWYLQNLGQGPELLIRYENEEAVDDSQLPKDRFSAERLKGVDSTLKIQPAELGDSAVYLCASSFGGGSYEQYFGPGTRLTVT.

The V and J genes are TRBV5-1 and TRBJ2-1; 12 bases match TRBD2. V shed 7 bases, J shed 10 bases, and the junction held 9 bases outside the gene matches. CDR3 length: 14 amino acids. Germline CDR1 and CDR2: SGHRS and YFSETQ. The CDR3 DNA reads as TGCGCCAGCCGAACGAGACTAGCGGGGGCCGAGCAGTTCTTC. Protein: CASRTRLAGAEQFF.

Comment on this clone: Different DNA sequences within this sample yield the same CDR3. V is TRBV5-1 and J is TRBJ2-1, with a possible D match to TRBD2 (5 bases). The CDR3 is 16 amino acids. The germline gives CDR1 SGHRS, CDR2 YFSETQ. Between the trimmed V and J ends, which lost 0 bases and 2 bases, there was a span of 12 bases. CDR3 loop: CASSLDGGGPYNEQFF. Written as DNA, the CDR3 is TGCGCCAGCAGCTTGGATGGCGGAGGACCCTACAATGAGCAGTTCTTC.